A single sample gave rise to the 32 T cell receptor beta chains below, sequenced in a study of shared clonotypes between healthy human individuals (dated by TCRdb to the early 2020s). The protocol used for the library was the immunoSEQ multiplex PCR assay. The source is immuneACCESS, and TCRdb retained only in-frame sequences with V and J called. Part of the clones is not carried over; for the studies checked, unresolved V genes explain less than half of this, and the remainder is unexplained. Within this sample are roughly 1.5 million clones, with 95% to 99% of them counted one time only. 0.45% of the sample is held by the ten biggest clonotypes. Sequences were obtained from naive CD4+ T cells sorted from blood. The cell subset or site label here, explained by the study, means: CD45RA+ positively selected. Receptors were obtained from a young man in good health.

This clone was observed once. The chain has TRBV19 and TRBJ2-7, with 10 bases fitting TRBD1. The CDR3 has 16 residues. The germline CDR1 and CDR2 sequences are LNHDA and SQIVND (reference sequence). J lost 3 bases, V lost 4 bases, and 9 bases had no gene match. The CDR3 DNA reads TGTGCCAGTAGTACGCAATCAGACAGGGGGCTCTACGAGCAGTACTTC. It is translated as CASSTQSDRGLYEQYF. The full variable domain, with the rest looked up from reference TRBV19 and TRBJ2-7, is DGGITQSPKYLFRKEGQNVTLSCEQNLNHDAMYWYRQDPGQGLRLIYYSQIVNDFQKGDIAEGYSVSREKKESFPLTVTSAQKNPTAFYLCASSTQSDRGLYEQYFGPGTRLTVT.

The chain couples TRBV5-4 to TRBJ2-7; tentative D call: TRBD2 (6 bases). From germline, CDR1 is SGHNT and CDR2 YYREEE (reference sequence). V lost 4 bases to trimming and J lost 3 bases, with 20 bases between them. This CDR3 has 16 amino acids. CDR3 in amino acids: CASSQGLREGIYEQYF. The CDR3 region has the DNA TGTGCCAGCAGCCAGGGACTGCGAGAAGGCATCTACGAGCAGTACTTC.

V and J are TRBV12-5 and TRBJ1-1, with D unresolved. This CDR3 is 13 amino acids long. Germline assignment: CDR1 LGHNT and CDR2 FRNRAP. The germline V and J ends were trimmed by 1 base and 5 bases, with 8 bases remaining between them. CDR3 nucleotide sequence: TGTGCTAGTGGTTTGGAAAGTTCAACTGAAGCTTTCTTT. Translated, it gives CASGLESSTEAFF.

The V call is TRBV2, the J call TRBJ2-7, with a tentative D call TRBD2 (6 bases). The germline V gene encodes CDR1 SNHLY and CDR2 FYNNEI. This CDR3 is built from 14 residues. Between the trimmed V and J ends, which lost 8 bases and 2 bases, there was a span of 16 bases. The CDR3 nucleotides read TGTGCCAGCCATAGCGGTACTCGTCCCTACGAGCAGTACTTC. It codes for CASHSGTRPYEQYF.

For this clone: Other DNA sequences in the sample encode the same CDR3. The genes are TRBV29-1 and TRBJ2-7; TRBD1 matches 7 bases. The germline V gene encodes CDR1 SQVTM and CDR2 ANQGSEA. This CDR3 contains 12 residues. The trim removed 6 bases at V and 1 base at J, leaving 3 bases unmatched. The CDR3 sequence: CSVGQSSYEQYF. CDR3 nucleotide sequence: TGCAGCGTGGGACAGTCTTCCTACGAGCAGTACTTC.

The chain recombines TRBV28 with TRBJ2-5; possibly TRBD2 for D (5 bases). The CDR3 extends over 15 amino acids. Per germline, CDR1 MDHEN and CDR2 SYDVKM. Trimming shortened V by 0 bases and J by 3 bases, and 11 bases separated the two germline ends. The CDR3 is CASSLWGEIEETQYF. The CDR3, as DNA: TGTGCCAGCAGTTTATGGGGAGAGATCGAAGAGACCCAGTACTTC.

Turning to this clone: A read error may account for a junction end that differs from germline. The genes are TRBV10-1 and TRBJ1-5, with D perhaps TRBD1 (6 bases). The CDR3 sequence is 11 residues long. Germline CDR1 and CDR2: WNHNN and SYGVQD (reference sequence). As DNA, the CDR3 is TGCGCCAGCAGTCGACAGGCCCCCAGGGATTTT. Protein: CASSRQAPRDF.

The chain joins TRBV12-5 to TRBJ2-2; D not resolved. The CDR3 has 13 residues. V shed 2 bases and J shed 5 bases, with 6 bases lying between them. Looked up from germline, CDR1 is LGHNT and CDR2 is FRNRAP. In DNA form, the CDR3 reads TGTGCTAGTGGTTTGTTCGGGACCGGGGAGCTGTTTTTT. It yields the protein CASGLFGTGELFF.

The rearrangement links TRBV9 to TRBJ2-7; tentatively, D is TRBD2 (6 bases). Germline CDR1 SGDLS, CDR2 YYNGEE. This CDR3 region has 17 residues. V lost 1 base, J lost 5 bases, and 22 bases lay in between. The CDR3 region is CASSVNLPEGVRHEQYF. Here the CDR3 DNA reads TGTGCCAGCAGCGTAAATCTCCCGGAGGGAGTAAGGCACGAGCAGTACTTC.

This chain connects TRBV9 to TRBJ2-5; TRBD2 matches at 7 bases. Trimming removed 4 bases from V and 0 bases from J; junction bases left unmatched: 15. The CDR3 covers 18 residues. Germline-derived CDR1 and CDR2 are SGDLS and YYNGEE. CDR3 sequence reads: CASSKTTRAGEHQETQYF. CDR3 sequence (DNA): TGTGCCAGCAGCAAGACAACTCGGGCGGGGGAACACCAAGAGACCCAGTACTTC. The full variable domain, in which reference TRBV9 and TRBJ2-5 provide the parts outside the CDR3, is DSGVTQTPKHLITATGQRVTLRCSPRSGDLSVYWYQQSLDQGLQFLIQYYNGEERAKGNILERFSAQQFPDLHSELNLSSLELGDSALYFCASSKTTRAGEHQETQYFGPGTRLLVL.

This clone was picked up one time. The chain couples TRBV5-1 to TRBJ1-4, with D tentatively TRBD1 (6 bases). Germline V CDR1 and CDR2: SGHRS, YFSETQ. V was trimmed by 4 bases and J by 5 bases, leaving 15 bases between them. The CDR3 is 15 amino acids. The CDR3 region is CASSREGGNNEKLFF. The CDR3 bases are TGCGCCAGCAGCAGGGAAGGGGGAAACAATGAAAAACTGTTTTTT.

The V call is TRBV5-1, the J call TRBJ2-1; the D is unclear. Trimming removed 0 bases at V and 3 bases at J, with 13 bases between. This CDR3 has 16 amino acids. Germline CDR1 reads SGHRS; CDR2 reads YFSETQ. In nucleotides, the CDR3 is TGCGCCAGCAGCTTGGGGCTTGGTTTGGTCTACAATGAGCAGTTCTTC. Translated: CASSLGLGLVYNEQFF.

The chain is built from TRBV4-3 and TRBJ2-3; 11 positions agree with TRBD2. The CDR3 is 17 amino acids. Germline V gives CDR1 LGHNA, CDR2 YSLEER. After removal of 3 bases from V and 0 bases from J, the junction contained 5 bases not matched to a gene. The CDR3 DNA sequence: TGCGCCAGCAGCCACCCGACTAGCGGGGCTAGCACAGATACGCAGTATTTT. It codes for CASSHPTSGASTDTQYF.

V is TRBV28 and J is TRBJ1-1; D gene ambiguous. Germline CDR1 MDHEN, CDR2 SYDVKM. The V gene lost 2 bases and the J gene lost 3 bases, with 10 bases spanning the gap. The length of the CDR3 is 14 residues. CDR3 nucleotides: TGTGCCAGCAGTTTAGGGCTTTCTTACACTGAAGCTTTCTTT. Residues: CASSLGLSYTEAFF.

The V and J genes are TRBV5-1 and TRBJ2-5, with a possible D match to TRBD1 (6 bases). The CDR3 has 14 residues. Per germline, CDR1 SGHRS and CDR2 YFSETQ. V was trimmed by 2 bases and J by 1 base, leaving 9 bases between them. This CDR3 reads CASSFAGAQETQYF. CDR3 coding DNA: TGCGCCAGCAGCTTCGCAGGGGCCCAAGAGACCCAGTACTTC.

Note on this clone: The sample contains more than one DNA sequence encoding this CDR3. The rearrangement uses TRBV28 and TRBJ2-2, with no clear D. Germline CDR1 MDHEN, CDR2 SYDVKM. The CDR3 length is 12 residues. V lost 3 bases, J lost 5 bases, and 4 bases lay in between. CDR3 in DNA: TGTGCCAGCAGTTTGGGAACCGGGGAGCTGTTTTTT. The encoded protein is CASSLGTGELFF.

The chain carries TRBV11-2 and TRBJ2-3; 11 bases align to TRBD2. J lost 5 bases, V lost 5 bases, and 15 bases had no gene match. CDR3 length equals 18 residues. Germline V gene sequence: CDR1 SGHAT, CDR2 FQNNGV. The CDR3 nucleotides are TGTGCCAGCAGCCCTATAGCGGGAGGGTTGCTGGGGGGAGATACGCAGTATTTT. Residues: CASSPIAGGLLGGDTQYF.

In nucleotides, the CDR3 is TGTGCCAGCAGCTTGGCCGGATACCAGCGCCATGAGCAGTTCTTC. Its protein product is CASSLAGYQRHEQFF. The V call is TRBV7-2, the J call TRBJ2-1; D remains ambiguous. The germline CDR1 and CDR2 sequences are SGHTA and FQGNSA. Trimming pared 3 bases from V and 8 bases from J, leaving 17 bases between. This CDR3 is 15 amino acids long. Filled out from reference TRBV7-2 and TRBJ2-1, the complete variable domain reads GAGVSQSPSNKVTEKGKDVELRCDPISGHTALYWYRQSLGQGLEFLIYFQGNSAPDKSGLPSDRFSAERTGGSVSTLTIQRTQQEDSAVYLCASSLAGYQRHEQFFGPGTRLTVL.

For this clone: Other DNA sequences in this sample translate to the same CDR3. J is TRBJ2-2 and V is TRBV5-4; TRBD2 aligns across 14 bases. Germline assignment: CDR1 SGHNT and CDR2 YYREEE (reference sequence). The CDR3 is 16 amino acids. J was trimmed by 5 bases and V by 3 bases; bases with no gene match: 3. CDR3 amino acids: CASSSRTSGRTGELFF. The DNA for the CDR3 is TGTGCCAGCAGCTCCCGGACTAGCGGGAGGACCGGGGAGCTGTTTTTT.

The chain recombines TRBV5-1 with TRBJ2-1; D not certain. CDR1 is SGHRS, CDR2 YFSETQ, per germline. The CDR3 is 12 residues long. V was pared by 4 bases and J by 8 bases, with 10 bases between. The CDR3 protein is CASSPQNDEQFF. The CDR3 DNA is TGCGCCAGCAGCCCACAGAACGATGAGCAGTTCTTC.

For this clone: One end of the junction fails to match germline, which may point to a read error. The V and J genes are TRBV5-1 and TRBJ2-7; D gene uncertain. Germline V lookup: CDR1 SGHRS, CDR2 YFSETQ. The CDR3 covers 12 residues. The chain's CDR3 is CASGVTSDEQYF. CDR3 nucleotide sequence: TGCGCCAGCGGAGTGACCTCCGACGAGCAGTACTTC.

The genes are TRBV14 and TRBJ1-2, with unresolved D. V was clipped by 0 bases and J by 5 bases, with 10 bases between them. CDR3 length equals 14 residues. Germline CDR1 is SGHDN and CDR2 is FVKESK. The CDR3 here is CASSQDVGLYGYTF. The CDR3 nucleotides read TGTGCCAGCAGCCAAGATGTCGGATTGTATGGCTACACCTTC.

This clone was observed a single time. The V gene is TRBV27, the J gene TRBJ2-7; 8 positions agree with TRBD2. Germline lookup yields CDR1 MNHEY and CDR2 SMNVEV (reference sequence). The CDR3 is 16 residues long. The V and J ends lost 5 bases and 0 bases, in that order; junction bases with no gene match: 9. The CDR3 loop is CASSQGPSGYSYEQYF. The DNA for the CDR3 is TGTGCCAGCAGTCAAGGCCCTAGCGGGTACTCCTACGAGCAGTACTTC.

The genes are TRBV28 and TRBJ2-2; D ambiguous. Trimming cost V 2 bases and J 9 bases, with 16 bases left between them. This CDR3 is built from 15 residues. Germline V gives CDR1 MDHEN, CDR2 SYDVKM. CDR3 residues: CASSLLAAVHRELFF. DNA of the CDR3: TGTGCCAGCAGTTTACTGGCGGCAGTCCATAGGGAGCTGTTTTTT.

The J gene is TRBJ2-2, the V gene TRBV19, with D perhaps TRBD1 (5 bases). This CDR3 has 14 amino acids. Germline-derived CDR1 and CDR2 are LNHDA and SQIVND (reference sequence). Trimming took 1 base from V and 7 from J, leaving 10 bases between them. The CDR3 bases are TGTGCCAGTAGTATAGTTGCGCAGGGCGGGGAGCTGTTTTTT. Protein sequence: CASSIVAQGGELFF.

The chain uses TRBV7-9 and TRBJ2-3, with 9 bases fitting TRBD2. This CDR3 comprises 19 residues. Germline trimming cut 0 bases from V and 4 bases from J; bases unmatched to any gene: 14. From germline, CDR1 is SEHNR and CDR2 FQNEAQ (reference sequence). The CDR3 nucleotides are TGTGCCAGCAGCTTAGCAGCTTCCGGCGGGAGGGCAGTGTCAGATACGCAGTATTTT. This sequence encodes CASSLAASGGRAVSDTQYF.

This chain's CDR3 is CASSPRRWFGNYGYTF. The CDR3 nucleotides read TGTGCCAGCAGCCCCCGTAGGTGGTTTGGGAACTATGGCTACACCTTC. The chain has TRBV5-6 and TRBJ1-2, with D uncertain. The V end lost 4 bases, the J end lost 2 bases, and 18 bases lay between the germline ends. Germline values: CDR1 SGHDT, CDR2 YYEEEE. The CDR3 is made up of 16 amino acids.

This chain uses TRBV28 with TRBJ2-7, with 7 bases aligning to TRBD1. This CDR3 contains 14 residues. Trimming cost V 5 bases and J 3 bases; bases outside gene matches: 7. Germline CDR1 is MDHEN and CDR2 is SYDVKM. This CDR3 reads CASSAPGQNYEQYF. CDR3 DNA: TGTGCCAGCAGTGCACCGGGACAGAACTACGAGCAGTACTTC.

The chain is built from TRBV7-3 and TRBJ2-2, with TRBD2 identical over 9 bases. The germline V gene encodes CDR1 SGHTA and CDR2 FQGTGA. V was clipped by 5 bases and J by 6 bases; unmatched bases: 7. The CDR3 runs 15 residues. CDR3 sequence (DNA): TGTGCCAGCAGCCAAGCGGGAGGCACGGCCGGGGAGCTGTTTTTT. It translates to CASSQAGGTAGELFF.

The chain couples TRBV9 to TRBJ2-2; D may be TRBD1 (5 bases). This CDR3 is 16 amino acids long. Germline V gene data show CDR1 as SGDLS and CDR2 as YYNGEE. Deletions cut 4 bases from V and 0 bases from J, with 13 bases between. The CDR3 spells CASSPMGRANTGELFF. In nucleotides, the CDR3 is TGTGCCAGCAGCCCCATGGGCAGGGCGAACACCGGGGAGCTGTTTTTT.

The CDR3 loop is CASSLARSSYEQYF. DNA for the CDR3: TGTGCCAGCAGCCTAGCGAGAAGCTCCTACGAGCAGTACTTC. The rearrangement links TRBV6-5 to TRBJ2-7, with D tentatively TRBD2 (6 bases). The ends were cut back, 6 bases at V and 0 bases at J, with 12 bases in the middle. The germline V gene encodes CDR1 MNHEY and CDR2 SVGAGI. This CDR3 region has 14 residues.

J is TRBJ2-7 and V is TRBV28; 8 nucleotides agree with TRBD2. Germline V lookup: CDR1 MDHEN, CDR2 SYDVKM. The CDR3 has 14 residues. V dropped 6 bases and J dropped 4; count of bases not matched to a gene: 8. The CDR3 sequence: CASRQSGSAYEQYF. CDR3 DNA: TGTGCCAGCAGACAAAGCGGGAGTGCGTACGAGCAGTACTTC. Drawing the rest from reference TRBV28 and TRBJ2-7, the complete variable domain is DVKVTQSSRYLVKRTGEKVFLECVQDMDHENMFWYRQDPGLGLRLIYFSYDVKMKEKGDIPEGYSVSREKKERFSLILESASTNQTSMYLCASRQSGSAYEQYFGPGTRLTVT.